One and the same sample provided the 11 T cell receptor beta chains below, sequenced in a study of CD8+ T cells in alopecia areata. Following extraction, RNA underwent reverse transcription to cDNA, which served as the sequencing template. The assay was immunoSEQ multiplex PCR, and TCRdb's table has in-frame clones only and misses some. The profile shows over 8,000 clones, around 63% of them singletons. Alopecia areata patients provided lesional scalp punch biopsies and peripheral blood, both collected for the study. Sequenced material: skin. The source of these receptors is a human donor with alopecia areata.

This clone came up a few times. The chain employs TRBV10-3 and TRBJ2-2; 11 positions match TRBD1. The germline CDR1 and CDR2 sequences are ENHRY and SYGVKD. V lost 6 bases and J lost 3; bases outside the gene matches: 6. The CDR3 sequence is 16 residues long. CDR3 amino acids: CAIRGQGAFDTGELFF. Written as DNA, the CDR3 is TGTGCCATCAGAGGACAGGGGGCGTTCGACACCGGGGAGCTGTTTTTT.

This chain joins TRBV9 and TRBJ1-1; D might be TRBD1 (5 bases). CDR3 length equals 15 residues. Per the germline V gene, CDR1 is SGDLS and CDR2 is YYNGEE. V was pared by 4 bases and J by 4 bases, with 17 bases between. The CDR3: CASSPGGGPSTEAFF. The CDR3 DNA is TGTGCCAGCAGCCCTGGGGGGGGACCAAGCACTGAAGCTTTCTTT.

The gene calls are TRBV2 and TRBJ2-5; 8 nucleotides match TRBD1. V shed 5 bases and J 5 bases; nucleotides not matched to a gene: 10. The CDR3 totals 15 residues. Germline values: CDR1 SNHLY, CDR2 FYNNEI. The CDR3 spells CASSSQGARGETQYF. The CDR3 bases are TGTGCCAGCAGTTCCCAGGGGGCGCGAGGGGAGACCCAGTACTTC.

This clone was picked up a small number of times. V gene TRBV7-2 combines with J gene TRBJ2-2; TRBD2 aligns across 14 bases. Trimming at V came to 1 base and at J to 6 bases, leaving 7 bases not matched to a gene. CDR1 is SGHTA and CDR2 is FQGNSA in the germline V gene. This CDR3 comprises 18 residues. CDR3 in DNA: TGTGCCAGCAGCTTAGGCCTAAGACTAGCGGGAGGGCCCGGGGAGCTGTTTTTT. It encodes CASSLGLRLAGGPGELFF. The variable domain in full, completed from reference TRBV7-2 and TRBJ2-2, reads GAGVSQSPSNKVTEKGKDVELRCDPISGHTALYWYRQSLGQGLEFLIYFQGNSAPDKSGLPSDRFSAERTGGSVSTLTIQRTQQEDSAVYLCASSLGLRLAGGPGELFFGEGSRLTVL.

The rearrangement uses TRBV7-8 and TRBJ2-7; tentatively, D is TRBD1 or TRBD2 (5 bases each). The CDR3 length is 14 residues. V was clipped by 7 bases and J by 1 base, with 14 bases between them. CDR1 and CDR2 from the germline V gene are SGHVS and FQNEAQ. The CDR3 DNA reads TGTGCCAGCACCGAAGTTGGGACGTCCTACGAGCAGTACTTC. Translation: CASTEVGTSYEQYF.

This chain uses TRBV14 with TRBJ2-1; 9 bases align to TRBD1. V trimming: 6 bases; J trimming: 3 bases; junction bases outside the gene matches: 6. The CDR3 loop spans 15 amino acids. Per germline, CDR1 SGHDN and CDR2 FVKESK. The CDR3 DNA reads TGTGCCAGCAGACGAGGACAGGGGTACTACAATGAGCAGTTCTTC. As protein: CASRRGQGYYNEQFF. Full variable domain (outside the CDR3, taken from reference TRBV14 and TRBJ2-1): EAGVTQFPSHSVIEKGQTVTLRCDPISGHDNLYWYRRVMGKEIKFLLHFVKESKQDESGMPNNRFLAERTGGTYSTLKVQPAELEDSGVYFCASRRGQGYYNEQFFGPGTRLTVL.

The chain carries TRBV13 and TRBJ2-2; D is uncertain. V lost 3 bases to trimming and J lost 4 bases, with 12 bases between them. There are 15 residues in the CDR3. Germline V gene lookup returns CDR1 PRHDT and CDR2 FYEKMQ (reference sequence). CDR3 sequence reads: CASSFTGRLTGELFF. The CDR3, as DNA: TGTGCCAGCAGCTTCACCGGGCGGCTCACCGGGGAGCTGTTTTTT.

CDR3 protein: CATTDTTYEQYF. The CDR3 nucleotides read TGTGCCACCACGGACACGACCTACGAGCAGTACTTC. The genes are TRBV6-6 and TRBJ2-7; perhaps TRBD1 as D (5 bases). The CDR3 totals 12 residues. The V end lost 10 bases, the J end lost 2 bases, and 12 bases lay between the germline ends. Germline CDR1 is MNHNY and CDR2 is SVGAGI (reference sequence).

The sample holds a few counts of this clone. V gene TRBV4-2 combines with J gene TRBJ2-1; 8 positions agree with TRBD1. The CDR3 spans 17 residues. Germline V lookup: CDR1 LGHNA, CDR2 YNFKEQ. Trimming removed 1 base from V and 8 bases from J; junction bases left unmatched: 13. This CDR3 is CASSQGGRTGIGYEQFF. CDR3 DNA: TGTGCCAGCAGCCAAGGTGGGCGGACAGGGATTGGGTATGAGCAGTTCTTC.

The chain couples TRBV18 to TRBJ1-4; no clear D. The V and J ends lost 2 bases and 8 bases respectively, with 15 bases between them. The CDR3 runs 15 residues. CDR1 is KGHSH, CDR2 LQKENI, per germline. The CDR3 DNA reads TGTGCCAGCTCACCAGACCCTACCGTTAGGGAAAAACTGTTTTTT. Translating it yields CASSPDPTVREKLFF.

The chain has TRBV27 and TRBJ1-1; D gene ambiguous. The V gene's germline CDR1 is MNHEY and CDR2 SMNVEV (reference sequence). V was cut by 5 bases and J by 10 bases, with 29 bases left in between. This CDR3 contains 17 residues. CDR3 in amino acids: CASSRRASSTKPEGAFF. The CDR3 bases are TGTGCCAGCAGTCGCCGGGCGTCATCCACCAAACCCGAAGGAGCTTTCTTT.